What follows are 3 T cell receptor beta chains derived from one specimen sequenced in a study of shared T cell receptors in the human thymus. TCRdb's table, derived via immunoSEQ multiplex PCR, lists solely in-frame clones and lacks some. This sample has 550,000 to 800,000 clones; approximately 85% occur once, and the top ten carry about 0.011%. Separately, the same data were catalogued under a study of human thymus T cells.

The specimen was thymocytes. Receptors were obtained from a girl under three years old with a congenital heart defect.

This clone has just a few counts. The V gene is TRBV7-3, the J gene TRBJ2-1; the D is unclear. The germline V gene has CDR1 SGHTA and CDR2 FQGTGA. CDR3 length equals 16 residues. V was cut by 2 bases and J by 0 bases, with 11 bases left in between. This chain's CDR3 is CASSLYPYSSYNEQFF. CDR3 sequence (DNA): TGTGCCAGCAGCTTATATCCCTACAGCTCCTACAATGAGCAGTTCTTC. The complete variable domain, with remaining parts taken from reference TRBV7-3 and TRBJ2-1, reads GAGVSQTPSNKVTEKGKYVELRCDPISGHTALYWYRQSLGQGPEFLIYFQGTGAADDSGLPNDRFFAVRPEGSVSTLKIQRTERGDSAVYLCASSLYPYSSYNEQFFGPGTRLTVL.

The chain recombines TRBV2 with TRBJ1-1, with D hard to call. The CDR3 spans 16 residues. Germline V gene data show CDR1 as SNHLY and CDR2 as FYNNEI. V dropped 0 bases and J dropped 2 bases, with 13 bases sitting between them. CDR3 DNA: TGTGCCAGCAGTGAAGCGAGCACGGATAGCAACACTGAAGCTTTCTTT. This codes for CASSEASTDSNTEAFF.

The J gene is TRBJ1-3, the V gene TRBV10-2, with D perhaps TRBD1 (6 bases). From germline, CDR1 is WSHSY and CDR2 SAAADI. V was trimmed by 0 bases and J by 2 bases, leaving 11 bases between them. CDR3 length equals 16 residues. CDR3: CASSESPPGAGNTIYF. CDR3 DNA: TGCGCCAGCAGTGAGTCCCCCCCAGGGGCTGGAAACACCATATATTTT.